Sequencing of this TCR beta chain was carried out in a study of beta chain features in type 1 diabetes. In the study overall: Examination spanned about 99 million sorted cells from all samples.

Study-level points and caveats: Type 1 diabetes patients showed a moderate but significant shortening of TCRB CDR3s in all four CD4+ subsets. For patients, the naive, central memory and Treg TCRB repertoires appeared more alike than for healthy donors.

Via CD45RO/CCR7/CD25/CD127/CD95/CD27, cells of the CD4+ naive, central memory, regulatory and stem cell-like memory subsets were sorted. The authors reverse transcribed all of the isolated RNA, so sequencing captured expressed TCRB transcripts. Approximately 3.7 million reads per sample on average were obtained from naive, central memory and regulatory T cell samples. The repertoire was sequenced with immunoSEQ multiplex PCR; TCRdb's copy has only in-frame clones and lacks some. The table records approximately 170,000 clones, around 7.9% of them present only once. To note about this clone: Its specificity is unknown.

This receptor was taken from a man between 18 and 35 years old with type 1 diabetes. Sequenced sample: central memory CD4+ T cells from blood.

The CDR3 sequence is CASSLMAGGSGANVLTF. In DNA, the CDR3 is TGTGCCAGCAGCTTAATGGCGGGAGGCTCTGGGGCCAACGTCCTGACTTTC. This chain joins TRBV7-2 and TRBJ2-6, with 8 bases aligning to TRBD2. V was clipped by 2 bases and J by 0 bases; unmatched bases: 3. The CDR3 totals 17 residues. Looked up from germline, CDR1 is SGHTA and CDR2 is FQGNSA.